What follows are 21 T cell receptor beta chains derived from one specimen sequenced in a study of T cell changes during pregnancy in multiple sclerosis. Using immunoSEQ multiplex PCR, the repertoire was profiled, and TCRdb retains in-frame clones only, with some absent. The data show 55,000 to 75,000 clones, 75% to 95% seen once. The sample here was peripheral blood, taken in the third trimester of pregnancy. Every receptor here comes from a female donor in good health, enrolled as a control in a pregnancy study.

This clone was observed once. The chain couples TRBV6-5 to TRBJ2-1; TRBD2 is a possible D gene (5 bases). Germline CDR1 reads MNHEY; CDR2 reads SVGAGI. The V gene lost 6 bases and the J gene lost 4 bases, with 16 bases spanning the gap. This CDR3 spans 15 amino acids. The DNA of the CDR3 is TGTGCCAGCAGATACGGCCCCGGACTTTACAATGAGCAGTTCTTC. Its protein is CASRYGPGLYNEQFF.

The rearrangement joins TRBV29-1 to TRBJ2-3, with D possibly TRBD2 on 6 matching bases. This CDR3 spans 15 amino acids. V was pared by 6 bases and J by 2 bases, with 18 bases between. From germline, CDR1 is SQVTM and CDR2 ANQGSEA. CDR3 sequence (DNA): TGCAGCGTCGGGCCTCTGGGACTGATCACAGATACGCAGTATTTT. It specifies CSVGPLGLITDTQYF.

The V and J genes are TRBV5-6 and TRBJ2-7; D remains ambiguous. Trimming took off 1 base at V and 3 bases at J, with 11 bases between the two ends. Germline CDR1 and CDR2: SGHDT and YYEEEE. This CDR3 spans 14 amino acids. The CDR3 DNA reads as TGTGCCAGCAGCTTGACGGAGAGCCTCTACGAGCAGTACTTC. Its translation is CASSLTESLYEQYF.

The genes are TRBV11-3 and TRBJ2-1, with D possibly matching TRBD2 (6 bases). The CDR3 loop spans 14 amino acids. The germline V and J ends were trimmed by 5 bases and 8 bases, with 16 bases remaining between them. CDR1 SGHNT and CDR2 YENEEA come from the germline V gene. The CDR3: CASSLRWRADEQFF. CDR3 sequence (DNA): TGTGCCAGCAGCCTGCGTTGGAGGGCCGATGAGCAGTTCTTC.

This chain's CDR3 is CASSSGTSGSSEQYF. The CDR3 DNA follows: TGTGCCAGCAGCTCTGGGACTAGCGGGAGTTCCGAGCAGTACTTC. The genes are TRBV7-8 and TRBJ2-7, with 14 bases identical to TRBD2. Germline V gene sequence: CDR1 SGHVS, CDR2 FQNEAQ. The CDR3 runs to 15 residues. Trimming at V came to 4 bases and at J to 6 bases, leaving 5 bases not matched to a gene.

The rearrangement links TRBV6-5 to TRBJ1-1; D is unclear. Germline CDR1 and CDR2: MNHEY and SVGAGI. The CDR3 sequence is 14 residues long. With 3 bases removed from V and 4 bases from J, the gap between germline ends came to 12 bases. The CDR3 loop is CASSYNSTGTEAFF. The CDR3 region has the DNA TGTGCCAGCAGTTATAACAGTACCGGCACTGAAGCTTTCTTT.

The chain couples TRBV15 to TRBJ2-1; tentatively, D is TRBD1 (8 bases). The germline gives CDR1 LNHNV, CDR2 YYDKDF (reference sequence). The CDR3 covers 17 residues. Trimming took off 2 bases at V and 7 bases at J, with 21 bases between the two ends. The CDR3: CATSRTRTGRGWNEQFF. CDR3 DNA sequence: TGTGCCACCAGCAGAACACGGACAGGGCGGGGGTGGAATGAGCAGTTCTTC. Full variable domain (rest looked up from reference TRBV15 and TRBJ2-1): DAMVIQNPRYQVTQFGKPVTLSCSQTLNHNVMYWYQQKSSQAPKLLFHYYDKDFNNEADTPDNFQSRRPNTSFCFLDIRSPGLGDTAMYLCATSRTRTGRGWNEQFFGPGTRLTVL.

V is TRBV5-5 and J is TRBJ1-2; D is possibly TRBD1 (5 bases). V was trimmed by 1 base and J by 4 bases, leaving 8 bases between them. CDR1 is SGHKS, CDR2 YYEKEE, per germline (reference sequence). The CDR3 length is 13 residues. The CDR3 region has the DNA TGTGCCAGCAGCTTGCAGGGCGCCTATGGCTACACCTTC. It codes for CASSLQGAYGYTF.

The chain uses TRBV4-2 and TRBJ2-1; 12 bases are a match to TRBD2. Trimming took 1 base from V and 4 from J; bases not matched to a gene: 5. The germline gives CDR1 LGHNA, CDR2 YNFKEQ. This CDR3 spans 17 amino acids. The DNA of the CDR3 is TGTGCCAGCAGCCAAGGGCCTAGCGGGGGGGGTTACAATGAGCAGTTCTTC. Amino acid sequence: CASSQGPSGGGYNEQFF.

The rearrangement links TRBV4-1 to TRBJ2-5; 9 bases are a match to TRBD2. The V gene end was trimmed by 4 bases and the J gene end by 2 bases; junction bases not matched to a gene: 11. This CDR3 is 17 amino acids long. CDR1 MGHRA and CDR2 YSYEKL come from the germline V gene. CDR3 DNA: TGCGCCAGCAGCCCGCGAAGCGGGGGGCTGCTTCAAGAGACCCAGTACTTC. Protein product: CASSPRSGGLLQETQYF.

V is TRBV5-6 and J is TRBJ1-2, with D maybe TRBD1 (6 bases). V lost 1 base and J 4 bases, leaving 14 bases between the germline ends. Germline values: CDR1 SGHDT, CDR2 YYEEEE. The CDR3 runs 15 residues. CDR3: CASSLYDRPFYGYTF. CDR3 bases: TGTGCCAGCAGCTTGTATGACAGGCCCTTCTATGGCTACACCTTC.

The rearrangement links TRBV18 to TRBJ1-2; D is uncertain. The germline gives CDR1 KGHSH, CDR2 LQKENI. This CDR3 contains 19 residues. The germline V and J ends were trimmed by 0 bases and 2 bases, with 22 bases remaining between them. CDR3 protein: CASSPPFQLQRFGNYGYTF. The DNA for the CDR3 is TGTGCCAGCTCACCACCATTCCAGCTCCAGAGGTTCGGCAACTATGGCTACACCTTC.

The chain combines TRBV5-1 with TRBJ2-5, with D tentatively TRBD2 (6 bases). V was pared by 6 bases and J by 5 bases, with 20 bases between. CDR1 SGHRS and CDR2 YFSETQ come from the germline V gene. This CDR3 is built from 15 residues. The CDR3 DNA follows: TGCGCCAGCATCCCCCTTGGCAGGGAGGAGGAGACCCAGTACTTC. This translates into CASIPLGREEETQYF.

The CDR3 region has the DNA TGTGCCAGCAGCTTAGGGGCGGGGGGCAATCAGCCCCAGCATTTT. It is translated as CASSLGAGGNQPQHF. The chain has TRBV7-6 and TRBJ1-5, with a tentative D call TRBD1 (5 bases). This CDR3 contains 15 residues. The V gene's germline CDR1 is SGHVS and CDR2 FNYEAQ. Deletions cut 1 base from V and 2 bases from J, with 9 bases between. Complete variable domain (other parts from reference TRBV7-6 and TRBJ1-5): GAGVSQSPRYKVTKRGQDVALRCDPISGHVSLYWYRQALGQGPEFLTYFNYEAQQDKSGLPNDRFSAERPEGSISTLTIQRTEQRDSAMYRCASSLGAGGNQPQHFGDGTRLSIL.

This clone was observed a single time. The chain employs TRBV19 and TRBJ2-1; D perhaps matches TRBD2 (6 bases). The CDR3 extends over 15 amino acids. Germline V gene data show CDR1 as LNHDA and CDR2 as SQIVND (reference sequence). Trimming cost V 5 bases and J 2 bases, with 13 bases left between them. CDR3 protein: CASSFGTSTYNEQFF. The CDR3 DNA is TGTGCCAGTAGTTTCGGGACTTCTACCTACAATGAGCAGTTCTTC.

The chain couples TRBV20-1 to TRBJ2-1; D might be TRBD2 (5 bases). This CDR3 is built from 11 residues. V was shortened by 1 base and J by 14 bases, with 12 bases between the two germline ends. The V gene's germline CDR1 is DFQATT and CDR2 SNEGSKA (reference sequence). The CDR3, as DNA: TGCAGTGCTAGAGGACGACTCGGGGAGTTCTTC. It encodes CSARGRLGEFF.

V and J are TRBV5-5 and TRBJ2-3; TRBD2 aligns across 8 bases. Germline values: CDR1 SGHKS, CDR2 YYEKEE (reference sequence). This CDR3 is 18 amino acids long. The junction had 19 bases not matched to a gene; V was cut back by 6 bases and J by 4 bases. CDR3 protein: CASIQEVIAGRFADTQYF. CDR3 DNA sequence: TGTGCCAGCATCCAAGAAGTCATAGCGGGGAGGTTCGCAGATACGCAGTATTTT. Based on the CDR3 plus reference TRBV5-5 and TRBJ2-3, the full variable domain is DAGVTQSPTHLIKTRGQQVTLRCSPISGHKSVSWYQQVLGQGPQFIFQYYEKEERGRGNFPDRFSARQFPNYSSELNVNALLLGDSALYLCASIQEVIAGRFADTQYFGPGTRLTVL.

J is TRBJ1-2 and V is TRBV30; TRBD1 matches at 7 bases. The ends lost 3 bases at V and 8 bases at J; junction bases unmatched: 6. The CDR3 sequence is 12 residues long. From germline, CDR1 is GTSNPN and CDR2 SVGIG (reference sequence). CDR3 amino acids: CAWREGASGYTF. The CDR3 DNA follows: TGTGCCTGGAGGGAGGGGGCGTCCGGCTACACCTTC.

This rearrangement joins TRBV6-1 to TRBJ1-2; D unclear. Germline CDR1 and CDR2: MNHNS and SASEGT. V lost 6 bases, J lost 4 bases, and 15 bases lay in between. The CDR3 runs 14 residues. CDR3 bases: TGTGCCAGCAGCCCGGGCGGGAAGGTCTATGGCTACACCTTC. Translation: CASSPGGKVYGYTF.

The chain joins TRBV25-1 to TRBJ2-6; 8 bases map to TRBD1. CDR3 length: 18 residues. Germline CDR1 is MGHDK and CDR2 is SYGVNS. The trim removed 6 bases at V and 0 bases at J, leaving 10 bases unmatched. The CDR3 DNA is TGTGCCAGCAGCCCAACCTCGGGACAGGACTCTGGGGCCAACGTCCTGACTTTC. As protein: CASSPTSGQDSGANVLTF.

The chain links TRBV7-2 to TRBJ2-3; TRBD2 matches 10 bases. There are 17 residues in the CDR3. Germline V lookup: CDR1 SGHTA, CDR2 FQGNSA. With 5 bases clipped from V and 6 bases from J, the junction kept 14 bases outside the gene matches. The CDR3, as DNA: TGTGCCAGCAGCGCCGGGGTAGCGGGGGGATTCACGGATACGCAGTATTTT. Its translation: CASSAGVAGGFTDTQYF.